A single sample gave rise to the 26 T cell receptor beta chains below, sequenced in a study of T cell repertoires in cytomegalovirus infection. MiXCR, applied by TCRdb to the reads, yields one record per CDR3 protein. The table lists 500,000 or so distinct CDR3 sequences, 16% of them singletons. The sequencing sample was made of CD8+ T cells from PBMCs. These TCRs come from a human donor in good health (CMV status not recorded). Some clones in this sample may be carry-over from other donors' samples.

This clonotype showed up just a few times. CDR3 DNA sequence: TGTGCCAGCAGTTCGCTAAGAGAGGACAGGGGGCCCTACGAGCAGTACTTC. Its protein product is CASSSLREDRGPYEQYF. V is TRBV28 and J is TRBJ2-7; 11 bases are a match to TRBD1. The germline V gene encodes CDR1 MDHEN and CDR2 SYDVKM. The CDR3 sequence is 17 residues long. The V segment lost 4 bases and the J segment 2 bases; nucleotides outside the gene matches: 10.

This clonotype was observed at least ten times. The genes are TRBV19 and TRBJ1-1; D remains unclear. The CDR3 is made up of 12 amino acids. The V end was cut by 9 bases, the J end by 2 bases, with 10 bases between. CDR1 and CDR2 from the germline V gene are LNHDA and SQIVND (reference sequence). CDR3 region: CASSISNTEAFF. The CDR3 DNA reads as TGTGCCAGCAGCATCAGTAACACTGAAGCTTTCTTT.

This clonotype was recorded at least ten times. The chain has TRBV28 and TRBJ2-7; 9 nucleotides align to TRBD1. The V and J ends lost 3 bases and 0 bases, in that order; junction bases with no gene match: 9. This CDR3 region has 17 residues. Germline V CDR1 and CDR2: MDHEN, SYDVKM. DNA for the CDR3: TGTGCCAGCAGTTTTGGAACAGGGGGCCGAAGCTCCTACGAGCAGTACTTC. This codes for CASSFGTGGRSSYEQYF.

In this sample, this clonotype turned up many times. The J gene is TRBJ1-2, the V gene TRBV12-5; 12 bases fit TRBD1. The CDR3 has 17 amino acids. From germline, CDR1 is LGHNT and CDR2 FRNRAP. With 7 bases clipped from V and 6 bases from J, the junction kept 15 bases outside the gene matches. CDR3 residues: CASDSGTGGFSMHGYTF. The CDR3 DNA sequence: TGTGCTAGTGATTCCGGGACAGGGGGCTTCTCTATGCATGGCTACACCTTC.

About this clonotype: A much larger clone is a single base away; this may be a read error. V usage is TRBV6-8 and J usage is TRBJ2-1, with D hard to call. CDR3 size: 11 residues. Germline lookup yields CDR1 MNHGY and CDR2 SAAAGT. CDR3: CASRGYNGQFF. As DNA, the CDR3 is TGTGCCAGCAGGGGATACAATGGGCAGTTCTTC.

This clonotype has a count of ten or more. The CDR3 DNA follows: TGTGCCAGCAGCCCCTCCGGCGGGTTTGAGACCAATGAGCAGTTCTTC. Its protein is CASSPSGGFETNEQFF. The chain couples TRBV7-3 to TRBJ2-1; D may be TRBD2 (5 bases). Germline CDR1 and CDR2: SGHTA and FQGTGA. The CDR3 extends over 16 amino acids. Trimming shortened V by 5 bases and J by 6 bases, and 20 bases separated the two germline ends.

Many counts were recorded for this clonotype. The CDR3 here is CASSFIGSGNTIYF. CDR3 DNA: TGTGCCAGCAGTTTTATTGGGTCTGGAAACACCATATATTTT. The rearrangement joins TRBV12-3 or TRBV12-4 to TRBJ1-3; no firm D call. The CDR3 runs to 14 residues. The V end was cut by 3 bases, the J end by 1 base, with 7 bases between.

This clonotype was seen a handful of times. A much larger clone lies one base from this, so it may be a read error. The gene calls are TRBV9 and TRBJ1-1; D may be TRBD1 (5 bases). CDR1 is SGDLS, CDR2 YYNGEE, per germline. The CDR3 is 13 amino acids. V was cut by 0 bases and J by 5 bases, with 8 bases left in between. The CDR3 sequence: CASSVGGKTEAFF. CDR3 DNA sequence: TGTGCCAGCAGCGTAGGGGGGAAGACTGAAGCTTTCTTT.

At least ten counts were recorded for this clonotype. This chain links TRBV6-1 with TRBJ2-2; 7 bases are shared with TRBD2. The J segment lost 3 bases and the V segment lost 8 bases, leaving 12 bases of the junction unmatched. The CDR3 is made up of 16 amino acids. CDR1 and CDR2 (germline): MNHNS, SASEGT. DNA for the CDR3: TGTGCCAGCGCGCCTCCAGGAGGGAGGGACACCGGGGAGCTGTTTTTT. Its translation is CASAPPGGRDTGELFF.

Details on this clonotype: One junction end does not reproduce the germline sequence, and a read error may be involved. V usage is TRBV10-3 and J usage is TRBJ2-2, with 12 bases aligning to TRBD2. This CDR3 has 17 amino acids. Germline V gives CDR1 ENHRY, CDR2 SYGVKD. This chain's CDR3 is CTISEPLLAGGTGELFF. The CDR3 DNA reads as TGTACCATCAGTGAGCCGTTACTAGCGGGAGGTACCGGGGAGCTGTTTTTT.

The CDR3 loop reads CASSALTTGTLIGSYTF. The DNA for the CDR3 is TGTGCCAGCAGTGCCCTAACGACCGGGACGTTGATCGGAAGCTACACCTTC. The chain has TRBV27 and TRBJ1-2; tentative D call: TRBD1 (5 bases). Germline V gives CDR1 MNHEY, CDR2 SMNVEV (reference sequence). The CDR3 has 17 amino acids. V shed 5 bases and J shed 9 bases, with 28 bases lying between them.

This rearrangement joins TRBV7-9 to TRBJ1-3; 11 nucleotides agree with TRBD1. This CDR3 comprises 16 residues. Germline CDR1 and CDR2: SEHNR and FQNEAQ (reference sequence). After removal of 4 bases from V and 2 bases from J, the junction contained 4 bases not matched to a gene. In nucleotides, the CDR3 is TGTGCCAGCAGCTCCGGACAGGGGGCGGCTGGAAACACCATATATTTT. Translated, it gives CASSSGQGAAGNTIYF.

This clonotype was counted ten times or more. The chain has TRBV7-8 and TRBJ2-7, with D uncertain. The V gene lost 2 bases and the J gene lost 2 bases, with 10 bases spanning the gap. CDR1 is SGHVS and CDR2 is FQNEAQ in the germline V gene. The CDR3 extends over 14 amino acids. The CDR3 here is CASSLRGNTYEQYF. DNA of the CDR3: TGTGCCAGCAGCTTACGAGGAAATACCTACGAGCAGTACTTC.

A note on this clonotype: A far larger clone is one nucleotide away, so this likely arose from a read error. J is TRBJ1-1 and V is TRBV19; D is unclear. Germline-derived CDR1 and CDR2 are LNHDA and SQIVND (reference sequence). The CDR3 sequence is 13 residues long. The CDR3 sequence is CASSRSMNTEACF. The CDR3 bases are TGTGCCAGTAGTAGGTCGATGAACACTGAAGCTTGCTTT.

CDR3 amino acids: CSARATTSVSYEQYF. CDR3 in DNA: TGCAGTGCTAGAGCAACGACTAGCGTCTCCTACGAGCAGTACTTC. The chain has TRBV20-1 and TRBJ2-7; 8 bases agree with TRBD2. The germline V gene encodes CDR1 DFQATT and CDR2 SNEGSKA (reference sequence). The V and J ends lost 1 base and 0 bases, in that order; junction bases with no gene match: 5. CDR3 length equals 15 residues.

The rearrangement joins TRBV6-5 to TRBJ1-1; 7 bases align to TRBD1. The V and J ends lost 8 bases and 0 bases, in that order; junction bases with no gene match: 9. The CDR3 is made up of 15 amino acids. Germline V gene lookup returns CDR1 MNHEY and CDR2 SVGAGI. CDR3 amino acids: CASSGQAYMNTEAFF. The CDR3 bases are TGTGCCAGCTCCGGACAGGCGTATATGAACACTGAAGCTTTCTTT.

CDR3 in amino acids: CASSYDITYEQYF. CDR3 coding DNA: TGTGCCAGCAGCTACGACATCACCTACGAGCAGTACTTC. The chain combines TRBV7-3 with TRBJ2-7; no definite D call. The CDR3 covers 13 residues. V was shortened by 4 bases and J by 2 bases, with 9 bases between the two germline ends. Germline V gene sequence: CDR1 SGHTA, CDR2 FQGTGA.

On this clonotype: It may be a read error: a sequence one base away is much more abundant. As the CDR3 is not closed by the conserved phenylalanine or tryptophan, this likely results from a read error. The CDR3, as DNA: TGTGCCAGCAGCCCCGATCGGACTAGCGGGGTAAAAGAGCAGTTCTAC. Translation: CASSPDRTSGVKEQFY. The V call is TRBV7-3, the J call TRBJ2-1; 12 bases fit TRBD2. This CDR3 has 16 residues. After removal of 5 bases from V and 10 bases from J, the junction contained 12 bases not matched to a gene. Germline V gene lookup returns CDR1 SGHTA and CDR2 FQGTGA.

This sequence joins TRBV20-1 and TRBJ1-1; D gene ambiguous. Germline V CDR1 and CDR2: DFQATT, SNEGSKA (reference sequence). With 5 bases removed from V and 4 bases from J, the gap between germline ends came to 14 bases. This CDR3 has 13 amino acids. CDR3 residues: CSAVGDRITEAFF. The CDR3 DNA is TGCAGTGCTGTTGGGGATCGTATCACTGAAGCTTTCTTT.

This clonotype was found a few times. CDR3 DNA: TGTGCCAGCAGTGGTAGACAGGACTTCAACGAGCAGTACTTC. It translates to CASSGRQDFNEQYF. The genes are TRBV27 and TRBJ2-7, with a weak D call TRBD1 (6 bases). Germline CDR1 MNHEY, CDR2 SMNVEV (reference sequence). The CDR3 has 14 residues. Trimming cost V 5 bases and J 5 bases, with 16 bases left between them.

Ten or more counts support this clonotype. CDR3 in DNA: TGTGCCAGCAGTTACAGTACACCCCGAGGCACCGGGGAGCTGTTTTTT. It codes for CASSYSTPRGTGELFF. The rearrangement links TRBV6-6 to TRBJ2-2; D not resolved. Germline V gene lookup returns CDR1 MNHNY and CDR2 SVGAGI (reference sequence). Trimming removed 2 bases at V and 4 bases at J, with 14 bases between. This CDR3 has 16 residues.

This clonotype was seen ten or more times. The gene calls are TRBV7-3 and TRBJ2-1, with unresolved D. Germline V CDR1 and CDR2: SGHTA, FQGTGA. The CDR3 is 15 residues long. Trimming stripped 2 bases from V and 0 bases from J, with 8 bases between. The CDR3 DNA sequence: TGTGCCAGCAGCTTAGCACCTAGCTCCTACAATGAGCAGTTCTTC. As protein: CASSLAPSSYNEQFF.

This chain links TRBV25-1 with TRBJ2-7; the D gene could be TRBD1 or TRBD2 (5 bases each). Deletions cut 1 base from V and 1 base from J, with 17 bases between. CDR3 size: 17 residues. Germline values: CDR1 MGHDK, CDR2 SYGVNS. The CDR3, as DNA: TGTGCCAGCAGTGAATCGGGGACGGATGGTTTTTCCTACGAGCAGTACTTC. It is translated as CASSESGTDGFSYEQYF.

This clonotype was found many times. This sequence joins TRBV7-8 and TRBJ2-1, with 13 bases fitting TRBD2. CDR3 length: 17 amino acids. In germline, CDR1 is SGHVS, CDR2 FQNEAQ. The junction had 6 bases not matched to a gene; V was cut back by 6 bases and J by 1 base. This chain's CDR3 is CASRRTSGRGSYNEQFF. For the CDR3, the DNA is TGTGCCAGCAGACGCACTAGCGGGAGGGGGTCCTACAATGAGCAGTTCTTC.

This clonotype was recorded many times. The chain couples TRBV7-3 to TRBJ2-1, with TRBD2 matching 10 bases. Germline trimming cut 6 bases from V and 0 bases from J; bases unmatched to any gene: 2. This CDR3 is 15 amino acids long. Germline V CDR1 and CDR2: SGHTA, FQGTGA. The CDR3 spells CASSRLAGSYNEQFF. CDR3 DNA: TGTGCCAGCAGTAGACTAGCGGGCTCCTACAATGAGCAGTTCTTC.

J is TRBJ2-5 and V is TRBV18; D tentatively reads TRBD1 or TRBD2 (5 bases each). Trimming removed 0 bases from V and 4 bases from J, with 15 bases in between. This CDR3 spans 16 amino acids. Germline V gene lookup returns CDR1 KGHSH and CDR2 LQKENI. The chain's CDR3 is CASSPPGDQDRETQYF. Here the CDR3 DNA reads TGTGCCAGCTCACCACCCGGGGACCAGGACCGAGAGACCCAGTACTTC.